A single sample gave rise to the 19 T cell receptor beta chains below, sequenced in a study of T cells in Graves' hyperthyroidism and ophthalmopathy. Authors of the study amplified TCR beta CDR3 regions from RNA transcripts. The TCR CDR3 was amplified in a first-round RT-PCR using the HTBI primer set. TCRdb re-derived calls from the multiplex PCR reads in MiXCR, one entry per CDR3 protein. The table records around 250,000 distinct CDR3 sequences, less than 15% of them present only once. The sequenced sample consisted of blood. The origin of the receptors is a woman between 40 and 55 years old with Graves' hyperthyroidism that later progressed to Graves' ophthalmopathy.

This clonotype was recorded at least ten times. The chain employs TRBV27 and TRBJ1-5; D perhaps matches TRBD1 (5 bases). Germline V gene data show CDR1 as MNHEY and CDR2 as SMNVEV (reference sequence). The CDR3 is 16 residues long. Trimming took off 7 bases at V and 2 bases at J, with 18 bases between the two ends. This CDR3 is CASIPSGGDRNQPQHF. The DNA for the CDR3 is TGTGCCAGCATTCCTTCGGGGGGGGACCGCAATCAGCCCCAGCATTTT.

The CDR3 spells CASSYVGNGRDQPQHF. The CDR3 DNA sequence: TGTGCCAGCAGTTACGTCGGCAATGGAAGGGATCAGCCCCAGCATTTT. The chain combines TRBV2 with TRBJ1-5; D gene uncertain. Germline loops: CDR1 SNHLY, CDR2 FYNNEI. Between the trimmed V and J ends, which lost 5 bases and 5 bases, there was a span of 19 bases. This CDR3 region has 16 residues.

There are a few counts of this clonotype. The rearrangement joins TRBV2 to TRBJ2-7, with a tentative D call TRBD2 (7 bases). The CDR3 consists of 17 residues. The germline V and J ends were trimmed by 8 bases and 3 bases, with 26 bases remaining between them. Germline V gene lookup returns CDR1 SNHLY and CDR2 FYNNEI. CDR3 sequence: CASLRRGGSREHYEQYF. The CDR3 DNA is TGTGCCAGCCTCCGGAGGGGGGGGTCGCGGGAACACTACGAGCAGTACTTC.

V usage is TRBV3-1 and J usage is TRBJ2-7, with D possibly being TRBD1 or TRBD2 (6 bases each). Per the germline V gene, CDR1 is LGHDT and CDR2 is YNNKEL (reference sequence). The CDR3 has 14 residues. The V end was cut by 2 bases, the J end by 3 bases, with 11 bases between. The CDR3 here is CASSQRGDGYEQYF. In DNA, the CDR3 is TGTGCCAGCAGCCAAAGGGGGGATGGCTACGAGCAGTACTTC.

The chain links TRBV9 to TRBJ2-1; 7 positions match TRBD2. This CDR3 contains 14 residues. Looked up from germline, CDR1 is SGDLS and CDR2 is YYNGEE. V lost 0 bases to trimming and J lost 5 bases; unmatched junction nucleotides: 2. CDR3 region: CASSVAGLHNEQFF. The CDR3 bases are TGTGCCAGCAGCGTAGCGGGACTACACAATGAGCAGTTCTTC.

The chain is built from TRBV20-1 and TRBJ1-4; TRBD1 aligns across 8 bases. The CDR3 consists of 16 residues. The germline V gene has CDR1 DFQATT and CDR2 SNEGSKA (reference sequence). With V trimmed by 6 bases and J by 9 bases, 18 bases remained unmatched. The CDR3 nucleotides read TGCAGTGCGGCTGACCGCGCCCGGACAGGGAGGAAAAAACTGTTTTTT. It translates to CSAADRARTGRKKLFF.

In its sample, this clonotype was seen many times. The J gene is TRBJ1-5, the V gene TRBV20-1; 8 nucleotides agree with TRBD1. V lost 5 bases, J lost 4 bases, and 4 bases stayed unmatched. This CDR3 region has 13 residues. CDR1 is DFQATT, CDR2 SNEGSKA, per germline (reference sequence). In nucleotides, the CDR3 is TGCAGTGCTCACGACAGGGGAAATCAGCCCCAGCATTTT. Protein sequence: CSAHDRGNQPQHF.

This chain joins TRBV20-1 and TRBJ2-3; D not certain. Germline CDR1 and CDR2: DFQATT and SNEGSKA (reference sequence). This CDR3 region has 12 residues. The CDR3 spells CTLGHSTDTQYF. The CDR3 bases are TGCACCCTCGGGCACAGCACAGATACGCAGTATTTT.

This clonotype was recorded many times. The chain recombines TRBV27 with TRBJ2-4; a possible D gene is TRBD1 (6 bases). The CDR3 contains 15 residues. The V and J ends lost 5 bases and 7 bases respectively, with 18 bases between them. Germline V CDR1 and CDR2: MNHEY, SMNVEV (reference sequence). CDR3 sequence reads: CASSSFTGLFNIQYF. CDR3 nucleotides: TGTGCCAGCAGTAGTTTCACAGGGCTTTTTAACATTCAGTACTTC.

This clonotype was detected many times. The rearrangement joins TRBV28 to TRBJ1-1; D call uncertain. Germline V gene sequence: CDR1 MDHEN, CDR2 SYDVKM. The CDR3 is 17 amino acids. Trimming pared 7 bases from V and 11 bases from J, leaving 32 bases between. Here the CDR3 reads CASTQMHSRVRRRGAFF. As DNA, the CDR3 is TGTGCCAGCACTCAAATGCACTCACGGGTTCGGAGGCGTGGGGCTTTCTTT.

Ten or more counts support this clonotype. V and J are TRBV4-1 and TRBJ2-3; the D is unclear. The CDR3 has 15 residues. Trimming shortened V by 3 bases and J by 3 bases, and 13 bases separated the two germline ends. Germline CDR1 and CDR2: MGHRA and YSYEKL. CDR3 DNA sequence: TGCGCCAGCAGCCATCCCGGAGCTGTTACAGATACGCAGTATTTT. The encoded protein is CASSHPGAVTDTQYF.

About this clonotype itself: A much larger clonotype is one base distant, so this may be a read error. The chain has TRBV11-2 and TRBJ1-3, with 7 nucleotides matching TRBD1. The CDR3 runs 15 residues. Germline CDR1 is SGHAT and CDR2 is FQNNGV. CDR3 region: CAGRGGTDSGNTIYF. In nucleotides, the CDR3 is TGTGCCGGCAGGGGGGGGACAGACTCTGGAAACACCATATATTTT.

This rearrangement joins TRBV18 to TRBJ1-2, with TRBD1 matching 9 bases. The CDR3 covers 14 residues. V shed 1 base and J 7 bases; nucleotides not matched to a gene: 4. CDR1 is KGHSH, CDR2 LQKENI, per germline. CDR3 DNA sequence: TGTGCCAGCTCACCACGGACAGGGGTTACTGGCTACACCTTC. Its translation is CASSPRTGVTGYTF.

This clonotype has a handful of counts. The CDR3 DNA sequence: TGCGCCAGCAGCCAAGTATCGCAAACTGAAGCTTTCTTT. It translates to CASSQVSQTEAFF. V and J are TRBV4-1 and TRBJ1-1; D uncertain. Looked up from germline, CDR1 is MGHRA and CDR2 is YSYEKL. The CDR3 is 13 amino acids. Trimming removed 1 base at V and 5 bases at J, with 8 bases between.

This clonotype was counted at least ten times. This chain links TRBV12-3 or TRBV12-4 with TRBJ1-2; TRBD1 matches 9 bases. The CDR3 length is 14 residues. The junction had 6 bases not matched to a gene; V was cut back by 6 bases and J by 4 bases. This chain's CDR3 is CASSWDRVGYGYTF. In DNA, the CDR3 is TGTGCCAGCAGCTGGGACAGGGTTGGCTATGGCTACACCTTC.

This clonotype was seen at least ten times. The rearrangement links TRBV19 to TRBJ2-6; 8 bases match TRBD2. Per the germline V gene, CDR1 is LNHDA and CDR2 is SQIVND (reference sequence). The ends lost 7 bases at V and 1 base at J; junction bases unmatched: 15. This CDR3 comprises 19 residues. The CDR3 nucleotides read TGTGCCAGTACTCAACGGGGGGGACGGGCTAAGTCTGGGGCCAACGTCCTGACTTTC. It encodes CASTQRGGRAKSGANVLTF.

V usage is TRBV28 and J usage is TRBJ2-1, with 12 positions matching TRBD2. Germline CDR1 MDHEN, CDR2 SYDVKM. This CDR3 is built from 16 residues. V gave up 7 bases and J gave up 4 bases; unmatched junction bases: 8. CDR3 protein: CASTLRLAGVYNEQFF. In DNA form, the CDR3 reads TGTGCCAGCACCCTCCGACTAGCGGGAGTATACAATGAGCAGTTCTTC.

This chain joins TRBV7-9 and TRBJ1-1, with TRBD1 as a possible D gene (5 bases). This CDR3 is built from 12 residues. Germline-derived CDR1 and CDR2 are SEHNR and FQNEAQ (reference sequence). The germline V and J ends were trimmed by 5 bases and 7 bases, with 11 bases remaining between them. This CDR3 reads CASSIGAGEAFF. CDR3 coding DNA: TGTGCCAGCAGCATAGGGGCGGGTGAAGCTTTCTTT.

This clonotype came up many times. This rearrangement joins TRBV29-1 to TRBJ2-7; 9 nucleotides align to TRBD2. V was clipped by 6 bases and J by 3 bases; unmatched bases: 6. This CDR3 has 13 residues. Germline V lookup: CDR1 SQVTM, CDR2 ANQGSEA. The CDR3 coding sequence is TGCAGCGTCCGGGGTAGCGGGAGCTACGAGCAGTACTTC. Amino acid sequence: CSVRGSGSYEQYF.